This T cell receptor beta chain was identified during a study of CD8 T cells in ankylosing spondylitis. TCRdb reprocessed the 5' RACE reads via MiXCR and lists one record per CDR3 protein. The sample has about 160,000 distinct CDR3 sequences, approximately 9% seen once. CDR3 length: 15 amino acids. The V gene lost 6 bases and the J gene lost 1 base, with 13 bases spanning the gap. The gene calls are TRBV12-3 or TRBV12-4 and TRBJ2-1; possibly TRBD1 for D (6 bases). The sequence was obtained from a female donor with ankylosing spondylitis or in good health (not recorded which). The sequenced sample consisted of blood, either unsorted or a sorted T cell fraction (not recorded which). In DNA, the CDR3 is TGTGCCAGCAGACAAACAGGGATGTCCTACAATGAGCAGTTCTTC. Translation gives CASRQTGMSYNEQFF.